This TCR beta chain comes out of a study of cytomegalovirus exposure and HLA in healthy donors. Whole-study context: Caucasian-associated ancestry cluster membership applied to 75% to 85% of over 350 genotyped donors. Findings and limits, study-wide: A later analysis reportedly identified an Asian-associated ancestry cluster as carrying fewer N-insertions than the 666-donor mean.

The primer mix had 60 Vbeta and 13 Jbeta primers. Assay: immunoSEQ multiplex PCR; the TCRdb copy retains only in-frame clones and omits some. Of about 180,000 clones in the sample, under 80% are singletons; the top ten hold 2% to 2.5%. To note about this clone: The target antigen is unknown.

V dropped 3 bases and J dropped 4; count of bases not matched to a gene: 2. From germline, CDR1 is LNHNV and CDR2 YYDKDF (reference sequence). The CDR3 has 14 residues. This chain connects TRBV15 to TRBJ2-5; 10 positions agree with TRBD1. The sample taken for sequencing was PBMCs. This receptor was obtained from a woman younger than 45 in good health and CMV-seropositive. For the CDR3, the DNA is TGTGCCACCAGCAGCGACAGGGGGCGAGAGACCCAGTACTTC. Residues: CATSSDRGRETQYF.